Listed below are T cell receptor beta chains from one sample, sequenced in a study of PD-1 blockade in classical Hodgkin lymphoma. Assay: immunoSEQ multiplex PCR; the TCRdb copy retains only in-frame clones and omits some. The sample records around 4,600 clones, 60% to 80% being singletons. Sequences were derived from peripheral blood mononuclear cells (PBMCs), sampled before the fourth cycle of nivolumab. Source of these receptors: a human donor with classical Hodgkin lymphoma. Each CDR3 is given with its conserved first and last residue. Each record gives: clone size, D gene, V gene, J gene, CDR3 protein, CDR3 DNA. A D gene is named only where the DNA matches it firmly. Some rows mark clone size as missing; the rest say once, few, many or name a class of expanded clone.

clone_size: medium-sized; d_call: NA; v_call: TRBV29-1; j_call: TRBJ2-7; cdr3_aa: CSVVAYEQYF; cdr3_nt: TGCAGCGTTGTTGCCTACGAGCAGTACTTC
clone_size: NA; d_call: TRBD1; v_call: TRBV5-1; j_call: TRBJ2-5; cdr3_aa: CASSLLTGEGGTQYF; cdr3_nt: TGCGCCAGCAGCCTCCTAACAGGGGAAGGGGGGACCCAGTACTTC
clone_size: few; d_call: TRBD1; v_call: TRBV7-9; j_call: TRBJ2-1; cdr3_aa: CASSSSRTGGAFNEQFF; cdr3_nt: TGTGCCAGCAGCTCCTCTAGGACAGGGGGGGCTTTCAATGAGCAGTTCTTC
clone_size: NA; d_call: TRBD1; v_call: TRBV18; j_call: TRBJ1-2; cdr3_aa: CASSPGTDYGYTF; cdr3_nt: TGTGCCAGCTCACCAGGGACAGACTATGGCTACACCTTC
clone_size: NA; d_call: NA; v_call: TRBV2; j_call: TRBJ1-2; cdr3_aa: CASSFRQADHYGYTF; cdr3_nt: TGTGCCAGCAGTTTCCGACAGGCCGATCACTATGGCTACACCTTC
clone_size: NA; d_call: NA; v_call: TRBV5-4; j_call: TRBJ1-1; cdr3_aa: CASNRQGPPEAFF; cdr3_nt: TGTGCCAGCAACCGGCAGGGTCCACCGGAAGCTTTCTTT
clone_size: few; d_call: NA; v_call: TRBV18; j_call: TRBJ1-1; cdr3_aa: CASSPREWGLGTEAFF; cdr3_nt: TGTGCCAGCTCACCACGGGAATGGGGTTTGGGAACTGAAGCTTTCTTT
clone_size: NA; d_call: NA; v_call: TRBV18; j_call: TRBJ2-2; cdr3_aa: CASSPGGLYNTGELFF; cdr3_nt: TGTGCCAGCTCACCAGGGGGCCTTTACAACACCGGGGAGCTGTTTTTT
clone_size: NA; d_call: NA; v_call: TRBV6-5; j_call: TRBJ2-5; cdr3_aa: CASSYSWQAQETQYF; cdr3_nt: TGTGCCAGCAGTTACTCGTGGCAGGCTCAAGAGACCCAGTACTTC
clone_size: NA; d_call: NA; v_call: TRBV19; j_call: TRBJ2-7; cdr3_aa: CASSLRRSSYEQYF; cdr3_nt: TGTGCCAGTTCACTTCGGCGGTCCTCCTACGAGCAGTACTTC
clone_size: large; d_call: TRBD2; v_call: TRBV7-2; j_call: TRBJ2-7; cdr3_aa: CASSPGLAGGEQYF; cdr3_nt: TGTGCCAGCAGCCCCGGACTAGCGGGTGGGGAGCAGTACTTC
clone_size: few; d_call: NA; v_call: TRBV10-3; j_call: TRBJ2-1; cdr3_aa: CAISYGVSGEGDEQFF; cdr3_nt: TGTGCCATCAGCTACGGGGTGTCGGGAGAGGGCGATGAGCAGTTCTTC
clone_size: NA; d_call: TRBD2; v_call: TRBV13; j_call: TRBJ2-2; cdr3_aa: CASSSTSGLFTGELFF; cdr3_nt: TGTGCCAGCAGCTCCACTAGCGGGTTGTTCACCGGGGAGCTGTTTTTT
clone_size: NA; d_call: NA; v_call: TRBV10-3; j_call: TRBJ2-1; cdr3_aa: CAISELNEQFF; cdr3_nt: TGTGCCATCAGTGAGCTCAATGAGCAGTTCTTC
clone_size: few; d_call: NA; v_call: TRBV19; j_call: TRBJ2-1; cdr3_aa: CASSPHSVYNEQFF; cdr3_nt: TGTGCCAGTAGTCCCCACTCGGTATACAATGAGCAGTTCTTC
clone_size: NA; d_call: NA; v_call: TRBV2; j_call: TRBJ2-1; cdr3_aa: CASSESLVVEQFF; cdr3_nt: TGTGCCAGCAGTGAATCCTTGGTTGTTGAGCAGTTCTTC
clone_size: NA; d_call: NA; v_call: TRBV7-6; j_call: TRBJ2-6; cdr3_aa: CASSSSSEFTSRANVLTF; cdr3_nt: TGTGCCAGCAGCTCTTCAAGTGAATTCACAAGTCGGGCCAACGTCCTGACTTTC
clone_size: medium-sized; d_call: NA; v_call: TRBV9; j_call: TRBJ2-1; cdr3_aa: CASSVAEHRYNEQFF; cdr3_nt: TGTGCCAGCAGCGTAGCAGAACACCGATACAATGAGCAGTTCTTC
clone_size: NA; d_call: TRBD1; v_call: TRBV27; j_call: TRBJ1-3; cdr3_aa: CASSPIDRGRTGNTIYF; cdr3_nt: TGTGCCAGCAGTCCAATAGACAGGGGGCGGACAGGAAACACCATATATTTT
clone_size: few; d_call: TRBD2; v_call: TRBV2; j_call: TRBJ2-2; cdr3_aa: CASRGSGRNTGELFF; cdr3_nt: TGTGCCAGCAGAGGTAGCGGGAGAAACACCGGGGAGCTGTTTTTT
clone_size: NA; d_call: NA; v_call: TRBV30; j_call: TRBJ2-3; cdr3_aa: CACLGEAVLTDTQYF; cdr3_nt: TGTGCCTGCCTGGGGGAGGCTGTACTCACAGATACGCAGTATTTT
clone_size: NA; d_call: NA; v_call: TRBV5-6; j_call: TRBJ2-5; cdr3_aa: CASRSEMKDRETQYF; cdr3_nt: TGTGCCAGCCGCTCGGAAATGAAAGATCGGGAGACCCAGTACTTC
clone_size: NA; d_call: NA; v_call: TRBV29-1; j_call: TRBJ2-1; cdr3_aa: CAGGPGMKQFF; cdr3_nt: TGCGCCGGAGGGCCGGGAATGAAGCAGTTCTTC
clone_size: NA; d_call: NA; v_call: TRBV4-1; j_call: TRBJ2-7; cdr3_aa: CASSRAAGPTYEQYF; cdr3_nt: TGCGCCAGCAGCCGGGCGGCAGGGCCAACCTACGAGCAGTACTTC
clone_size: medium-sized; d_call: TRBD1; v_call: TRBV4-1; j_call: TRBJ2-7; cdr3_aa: CASSTRSEGAEQYF; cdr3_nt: TGCGCCAGCAGCACCCGCTCCGAGGGGGCCGAGCAGTACTTC
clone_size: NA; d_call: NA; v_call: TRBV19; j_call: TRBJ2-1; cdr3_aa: CASSMVPRGEQFF; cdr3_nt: TGTGCCAGTAGTATGGTACCCAGGGGTGAGCAGTTCTTC
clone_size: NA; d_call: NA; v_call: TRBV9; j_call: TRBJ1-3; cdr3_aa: CASSVVAGPGNTIYF; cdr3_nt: TGTGCCAGCAGCGTAGTTGCAGGCCCTGGAAACACCATATATTTT
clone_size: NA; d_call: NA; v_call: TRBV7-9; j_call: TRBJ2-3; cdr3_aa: CASSLGSTTDTQYF; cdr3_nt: TGTGCCAGCAGCTTAGGTTCAACCACAGATACGCAGTATTTT
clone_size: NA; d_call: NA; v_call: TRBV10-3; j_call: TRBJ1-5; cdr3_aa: CAISEVSNQPQHF; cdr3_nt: TGTGCCATCAGTGAGGTTAGCAATCAGCCCCAGCATTTT
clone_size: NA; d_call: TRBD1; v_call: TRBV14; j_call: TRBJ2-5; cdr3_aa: CASSRRQGRGETQYF; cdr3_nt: TGTGCCAGCAGCAGACGACAGGGTAGGGGAGAGACCCAGTACTTC
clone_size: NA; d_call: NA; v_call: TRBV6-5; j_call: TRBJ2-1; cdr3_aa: CASNGGSYNEQFF; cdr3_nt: TGTGCCAGTAACGGTGGGTCCTACAATGAGCAGTTCTTC
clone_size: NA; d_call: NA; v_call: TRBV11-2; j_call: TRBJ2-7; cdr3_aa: CASSLSAGSNEQYF; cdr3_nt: TGTGCCAGCAGCTTGTCAGCAGGGTCCAACGAGCAGTACTTC
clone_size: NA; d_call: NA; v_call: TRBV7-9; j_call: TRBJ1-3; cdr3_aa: CASSLAASSSGNTIYF; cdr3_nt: TGTGCCAGCAGCTTAGCGGCTTCCAGCTCTGGAAACACCATATATTTT
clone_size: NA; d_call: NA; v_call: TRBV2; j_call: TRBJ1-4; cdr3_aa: CASSEGRGWEKLFF; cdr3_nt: TGTGCCAGCAGTGAAGGGAGGGGTTGGGAAAAACTGTTTTTT
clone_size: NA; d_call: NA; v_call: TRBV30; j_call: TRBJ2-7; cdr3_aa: CAWSRGYEQYF; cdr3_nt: TGTGCCTGGAGTAGGGGATACGAGCAGTACTTC
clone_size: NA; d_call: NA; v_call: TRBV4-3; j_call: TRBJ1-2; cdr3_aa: CASSQDLGGNYGYTF; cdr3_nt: TGCGCCAGCAGCCAAGATCTCGGAGGCAACTATGGCTACACCTTC
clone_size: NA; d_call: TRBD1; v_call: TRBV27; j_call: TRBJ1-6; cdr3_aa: CASRGTGGSPLHF; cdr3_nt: TGTGCCAGCAGAGGGACAGGGGGCTCACCCCTCCACTTT
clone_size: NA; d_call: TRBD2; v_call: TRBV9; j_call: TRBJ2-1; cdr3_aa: CAPAEGAGYNEQFF; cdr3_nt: TGTGCCCCCGCAGAAGGAGCGGGATACAATGAGCAGTTCTTC
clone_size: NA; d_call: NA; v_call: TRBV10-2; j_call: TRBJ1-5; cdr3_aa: CASSPFDGQRLNF; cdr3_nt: TGCGCCAGCAGTCCATTCGACGGACAGCGACTAAATTTT
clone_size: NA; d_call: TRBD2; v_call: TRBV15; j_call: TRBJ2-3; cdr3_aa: CATRRREAGGADTQYF; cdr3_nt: TGTGCCACCCGCCGTCGAGAAGCGGGAGGGGCAGATACGCAGTATTTT
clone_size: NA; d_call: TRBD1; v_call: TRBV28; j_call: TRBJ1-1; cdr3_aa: CASSFYRDRGRDGTEAFF; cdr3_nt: TGTGCCAGCAGTTTCTACAGGGACAGGGGGCGAGACGGCACTGAAGCTTTCTTT
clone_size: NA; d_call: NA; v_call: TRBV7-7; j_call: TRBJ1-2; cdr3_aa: CASSLGAGSNYGYTF; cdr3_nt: TGTGCTAGCAGCTTAGGGGCAGGATCTAACTATGGCTACACCTTC
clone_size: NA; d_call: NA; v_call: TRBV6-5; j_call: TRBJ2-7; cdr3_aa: CASSTGAAGEQYF; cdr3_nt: TGTGCCAGCAGTACGGGGGCCGCGGGCGAGCAGTACTTC
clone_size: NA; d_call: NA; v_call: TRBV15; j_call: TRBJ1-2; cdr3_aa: CATSRGFSDGYTF; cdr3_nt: TGTGCCACCAGCAGAGGATTTTCCGATGGCTACACCTTC
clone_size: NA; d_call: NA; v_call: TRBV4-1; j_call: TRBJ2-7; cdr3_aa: CASSQGNLRGPNPYEQYF; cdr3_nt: TGCGCCAGCAGCCAAGGTAACCTCAGGGGTCCAAACCCCTACGAGCAGTACTTC